The 14 T cell receptor beta chains presented below share a single source sample, sequenced in a study of cytomegalovirus exposure and HLA in healthy donors. Clones were sequenced by immunoSEQ multiplex PCR, and TCRdb holds only the in-frame ones, with some missing. In the table there are tens of thousands of clones, under 95% of which are singletons. Material: PBMCs. These receptors all stem from a woman in her thirties in good health and CMV-seronegative.

The V and J genes are TRBV5-1 and TRBJ2-1; 7 nucleotides agree with TRBD2. Trimming at V came to 0 bases and at J to 9 bases, leaving 9 bases not matched to a gene. In germline, CDR1 is SGHRS, CDR2 YFSETQ. The CDR3 is made up of 15 amino acids. The CDR3, as DNA: TGCGCCAGCAGCTTGGATGGGGGAGGGAGGGGTGAGCAGTTCTTC. Protein: CASSLDGGGRGEQFF.

The chain combines TRBV2 with TRBJ2-6, with 8 bases matching TRBD1. Per the germline V gene, CDR1 is SNHLY and CDR2 is FYNNEI. The CDR3 extends over 15 amino acids. Trimming removed 6 bases from V and 3 bases from J; junction bases left unmatched: 4. This chain's CDR3 is CASRRQGFGANVLTF. The CDR3 region has the DNA TGTGCCAGCAGGAGACAGGGGTTTGGGGCCAACGTCCTGACTTTC. Full variable domain (remainder filled in from reference TRBV2 and TRBJ2-6): EPEVTQTPSHQVTQMGQEVILRCVPISNHLYFYWYRQILGQKVEFLVSFYNNEISEKSEIFDDQFSVERPDGSNFTLKIRSTKLEDSAMYFCASRRQGFGANVLTFGAGSRLTVL.

The genes are TRBV18 and TRBJ2-7; TRBD2 matches at 12 bases. Per germline, CDR1 KGHSH and CDR2 LQKENI. The CDR3 has 17 residues. V dropped 0 bases and J dropped 1; count of bases not matched to a gene: 4. The CDR3 DNA follows: TGTGCCAGCTCACCACCGGGGGGACTAGCGGGTTCCTACGAGCAGTACTTC. It translates to CASSPPGGLAGSYEQYF.

This sequence joins TRBV28 and TRBJ1-5; possibly TRBD1 for D (5 bases). The CDR3 sequence is 16 residues long. Germline-derived CDR1 and CDR2 are MDHEN and SYDVKM. V dropped 5 bases and J dropped 0 bases, with 14 bases sitting between them. The CDR3 sequence: CASSTQGPISNQPQHF. Here the CDR3 DNA reads TGTGCCAGCAGTACGCAGGGTCCAATTAGCAATCAGCCCCAGCATTTT.

V usage is TRBV27 and J usage is TRBJ2-5; D is possibly TRBD1 (5 bases). Germline lookup yields CDR1 MNHEY and CDR2 SMNVEV (reference sequence). The CDR3 totals 13 residues. Deletions cut 5 bases from V and 5 bases from J, with 12 bases between. CDR3 region: CASSRQRAETQYF. The CDR3 DNA follows: TGTGCCAGCAGTAGACAGCGCGCCGAGACCCAGTACTTC.

This rearrangement joins TRBV9 to TRBJ1-2; 7 nucleotides match TRBD1. The CDR3 runs 13 residues. The ends lost 3 bases at V and 6 bases at J; junction bases unmatched: 5. Germline V gives CDR1 SGDLS, CDR2 YYNGEE. In DNA form, the CDR3 reads TGTGCCAGCAGCGCGAGACAGGGAAATGGCTACACCTTC. It encodes CASSARQGNGYTF. Full variable domain (missing parts from reference TRBV9 and TRBJ1-2): DSGVTQTPKHLITATGQRVTLRCSPRSGDLSVYWYQQSLDQGLQFLIQYYNGEERAKGNILERFSAQQFPDLHSELNLSSLELGDSALYFCASSARQGNGYTFGSGTRLTVV.

The chain joins TRBV28 to TRBJ2-7, with 8 bases aligning to TRBD2. The CDR3 loop spans 13 amino acids. Germline CDR1 MDHEN, CDR2 SYDVKM. Unmatched junction bases numbered 4, after V lost 7 bases and J lost 2 bases. CDR3 sequence reads: CASIRGGTYEQYF. CDR3 bases: TGTGCCAGCATTCGGGGGGGCACCTACGAGCAGTACTTC.

The rearrangement uses TRBV25-1 and TRBJ2-3; 7 positions agree with TRBD1. Germline V gene data show CDR1 as MGHDK and CDR2 as SYGVNS. The CDR3 length is 15 residues. V was pared by 1 base and J by 1 base, with 2 bases of the junction left unmatched. CDR3 nucleotides: TGTGCCAGCAGTGAATTTCAGGGGGGCACAGATACGCAGTATTTT. As protein: CASSEFQGGTDTQYF.

This chain connects TRBV4-3 to TRBJ2-5, with a weak D call TRBD1 (6 bases). This CDR3 spans 18 amino acids. Germline V gene lookup returns CDR1 LGHNA and CDR2 YSLEER. V lost 1 base to trimming and J lost 7 bases, with 25 bases between them. In nucleotides, the CDR3 is TGCGCCAGCAGCCAAGTTAGATCCGGACAGAGGGTAGGGGGGACCCAGTACTTC. Protein product: CASSQVRSGQRVGGTQYF.

The chain links TRBV4-2 to TRBJ2-1; maybe TRBD2 (6 bases). V was pared by 0 bases and J by 0 bases, with 9 bases between. The germline CDR1 and CDR2 sequences are LGHNA and YNFKEQ. The CDR3 is 16 residues long. The DNA of the CDR3 is TGTGCCAGCAGCCAAGATCGGGGGAGCTCCTACAATGAGCAGTTCTTC. Protein sequence: CASSQDRGSSYNEQFF.

This clone was detected once. The chain has TRBV28 and TRBJ1-3; D not resolved. The CDR3 is 15 amino acids. Germline CDR1 and CDR2: MDHEN and SYDVKM. Trimming pared 6 bases from V and 0 bases from J, leaving 12 bases between. The CDR3, as DNA: TGTGCCAGCAGGGTGACTGGAAACTCTGGAAACACCATATATTTT. Its protein product is CASRVTGNSGNTIYF.

This sequence joins TRBV25-1 and TRBJ2-3, with 10 bases aligning to TRBD2. Trimming cost V 4 bases and J 0 bases; bases outside gene matches: 1. The V gene's germline CDR1 is MGHDK and CDR2 SYGVNS. The length of the CDR3 is 15 residues. The CDR3 DNA follows: TGTGCCAGCAGTGCTAGCGGGAGTAGCACAGATACGCAGTATTTT. It codes for CASSASGSSTDTQYF.

The rearrangement joins TRBV30 to TRBJ2-6; D is perhaps TRBD1 (5 bases). The CDR3 has 16 amino acids. Germline V gene sequence: CDR1 GTSNPN, CDR2 SVGIG (reference sequence). The V end was cut by 0 bases, the J end by 0 bases, with 9 bases between. The CDR3 loop is CAWSVPGSSGANVLTF. The CDR3 coding sequence is TGTGCCTGGAGTGTTCCAGGGTCCTCTGGGGCCAACGTCCTGACTTTC.

The chain is built from TRBV19 and TRBJ2-1, with a possible D match to TRBD1 (5 bases). Germline CDR1 is LNHDA and CDR2 is SQIVND (reference sequence). CDR3 length: 15 amino acids. V was pared by 3 bases and J by 6 bases, with 15 bases between. The CDR3 DNA follows: TGTGCCAGTAGTATTGCGGCAGGGTTGGCCAATGAGCAGTTCTTC. Its translation: CASSIAAGLANEQFF.